Below, one TCR beta chain is given with its context. Repertoires were generated with immunoSEQ multiplex PCR, while TCRdb's copy carries only in-frame clones and drops some. The table has 350,000 to 550,000 clones, roughly 85% seen once. The entry originates in a study of blood T cell repertoires in COVID-19. Germline V gives CDR1 LGHNA, CDR2 YSLEER. With 2 bases removed from V and 6 bases from J, the gap between germline ends came to 14 bases. The CDR3 spans 15 residues. Sequences were obtained from PBMCs or T cells enriched from blood (not recorded which). The chain is built from TRBV4-3 and TRBJ1-5, with D tentatively TRBD1 (5 bases). The clonotype comes from a woman aged 18-29 years with acute COVID-19. CDR3 loop: CASSQSREGSQPQHF. Here the CDR3 DNA reads TGCGCCAGCAGCCAAAGCAGGGAGGGGAGTCAGCCCCAGCATTTT.